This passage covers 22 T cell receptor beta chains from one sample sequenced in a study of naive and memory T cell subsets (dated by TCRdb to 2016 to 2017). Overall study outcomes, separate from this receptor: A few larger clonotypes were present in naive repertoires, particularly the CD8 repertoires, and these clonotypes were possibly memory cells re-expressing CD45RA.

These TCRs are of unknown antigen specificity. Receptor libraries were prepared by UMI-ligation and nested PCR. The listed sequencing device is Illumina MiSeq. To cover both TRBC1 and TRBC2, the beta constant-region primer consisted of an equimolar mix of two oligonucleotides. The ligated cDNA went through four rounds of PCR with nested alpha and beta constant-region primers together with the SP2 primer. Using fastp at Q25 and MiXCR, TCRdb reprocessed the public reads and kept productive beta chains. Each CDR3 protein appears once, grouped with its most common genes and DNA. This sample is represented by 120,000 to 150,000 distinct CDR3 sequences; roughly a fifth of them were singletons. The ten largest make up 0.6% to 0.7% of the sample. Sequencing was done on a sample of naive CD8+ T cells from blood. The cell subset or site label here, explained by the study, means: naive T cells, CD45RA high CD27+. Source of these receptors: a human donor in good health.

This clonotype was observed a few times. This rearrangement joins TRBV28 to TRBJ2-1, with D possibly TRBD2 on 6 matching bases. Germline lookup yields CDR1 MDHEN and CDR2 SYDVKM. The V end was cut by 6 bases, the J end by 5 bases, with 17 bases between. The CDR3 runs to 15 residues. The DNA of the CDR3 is TGTGCCAGCAGGGGAGGACCCCCCTTAAACAATGAGCAGTTCTTC. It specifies CASRGGPPLNNEQFF.

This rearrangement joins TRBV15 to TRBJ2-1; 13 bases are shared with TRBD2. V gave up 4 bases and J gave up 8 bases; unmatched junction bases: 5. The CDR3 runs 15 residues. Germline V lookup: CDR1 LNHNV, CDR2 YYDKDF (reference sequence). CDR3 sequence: CATSTGTSGTDEQFF. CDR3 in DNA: TGTGCCACCAGCACCGGGACTAGCGGGACCGATGAGCAGTTCTTC.

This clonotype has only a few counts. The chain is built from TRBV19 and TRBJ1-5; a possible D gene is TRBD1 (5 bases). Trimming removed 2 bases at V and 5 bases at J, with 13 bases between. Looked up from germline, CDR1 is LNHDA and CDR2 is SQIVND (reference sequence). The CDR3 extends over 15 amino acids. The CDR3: CASSIPDSLYQPQHF. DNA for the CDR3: TGTGCCAGTAGTATACCAGACAGCCTCTATCAGCCCCAGCATTTT.

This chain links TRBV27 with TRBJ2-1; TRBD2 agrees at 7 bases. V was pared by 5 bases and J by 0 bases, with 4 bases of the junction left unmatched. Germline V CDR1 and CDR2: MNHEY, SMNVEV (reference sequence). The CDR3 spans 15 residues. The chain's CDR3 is CASSPTSASYNEQFF. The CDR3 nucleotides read TGTGCCAGCAGTCCCACTAGCGCCTCCTACAATGAGCAGTTCTTC.

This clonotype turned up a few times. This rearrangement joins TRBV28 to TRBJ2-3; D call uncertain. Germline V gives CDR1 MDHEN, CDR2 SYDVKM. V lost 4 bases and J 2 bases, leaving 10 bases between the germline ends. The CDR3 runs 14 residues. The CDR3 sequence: CASSSYPSTDTQYF. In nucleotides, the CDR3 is TGTGCCAGCAGTTCGTACCCCTCCACAGATACGCAGTATTTT.

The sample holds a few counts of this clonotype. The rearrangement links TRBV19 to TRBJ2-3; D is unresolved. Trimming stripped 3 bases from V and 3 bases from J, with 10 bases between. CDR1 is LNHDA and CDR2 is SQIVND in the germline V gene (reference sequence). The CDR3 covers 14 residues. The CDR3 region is CASSIRSGTDTQYF. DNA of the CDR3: TGTGCCAGTAGTATTCGCAGTGGGACAGATACGCAGTATTTT.

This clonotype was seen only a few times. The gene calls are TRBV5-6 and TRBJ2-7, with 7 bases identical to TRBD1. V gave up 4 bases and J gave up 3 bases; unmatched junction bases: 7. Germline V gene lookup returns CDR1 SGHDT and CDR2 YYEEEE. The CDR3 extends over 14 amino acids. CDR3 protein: CASSHGTAVYEQYF. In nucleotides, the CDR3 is TGTGCCAGCAGCCATGGGACAGCAGTCTACGAGCAGTACTTC.

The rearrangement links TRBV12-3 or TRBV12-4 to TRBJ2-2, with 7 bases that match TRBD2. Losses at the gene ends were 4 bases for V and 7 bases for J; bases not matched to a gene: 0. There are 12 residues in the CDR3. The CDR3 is CASSWGGGELFF. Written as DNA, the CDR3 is TGTGCCAGCAGTTGGGGGGGCGGGGAGCTGTTTTTT.

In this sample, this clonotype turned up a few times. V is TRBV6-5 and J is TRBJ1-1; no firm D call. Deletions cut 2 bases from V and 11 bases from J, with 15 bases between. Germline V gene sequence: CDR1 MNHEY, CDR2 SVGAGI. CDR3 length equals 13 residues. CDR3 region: CASSYGRAGDAFF. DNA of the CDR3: TGTGCCAGCAGTTACGGGAGGGCTGGTGATGCTTTCTTT.

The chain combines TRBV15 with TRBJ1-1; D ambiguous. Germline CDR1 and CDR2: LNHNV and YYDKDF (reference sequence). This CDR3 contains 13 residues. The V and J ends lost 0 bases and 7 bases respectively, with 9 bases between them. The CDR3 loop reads CATSRDLTVEAFF. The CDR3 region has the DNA TGTGCCACCAGCAGAGATCTTACAGTTGAAGCTTTCTTT.

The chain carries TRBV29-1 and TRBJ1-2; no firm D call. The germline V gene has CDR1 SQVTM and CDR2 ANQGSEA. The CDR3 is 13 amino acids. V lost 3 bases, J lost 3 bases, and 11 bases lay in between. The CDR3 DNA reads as TGCAGCGTTGAGAGCGAATCCTACTATGGCTACACCTTC. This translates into CSVESESYYGYTF. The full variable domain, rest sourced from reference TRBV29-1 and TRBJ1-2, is SAVISQKPSRDICQRGTSLTIQCQVDSQVTMMFWYRQQPGQSLTLIATANQGSEATYESGFVIDKFPISRPNLTFSTLTVSNMSPEDSSIYLCSVESESYYGYTFGSGTRLTVV.

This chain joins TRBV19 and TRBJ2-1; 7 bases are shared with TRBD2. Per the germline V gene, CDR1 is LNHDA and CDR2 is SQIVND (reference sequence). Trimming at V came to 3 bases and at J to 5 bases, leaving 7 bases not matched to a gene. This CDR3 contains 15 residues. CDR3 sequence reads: CASSIASGFHNEQFF. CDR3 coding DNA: TGTGCCAGTAGTATTGCTAGCGGTTTCCACAATGAGCAGTTCTTC.

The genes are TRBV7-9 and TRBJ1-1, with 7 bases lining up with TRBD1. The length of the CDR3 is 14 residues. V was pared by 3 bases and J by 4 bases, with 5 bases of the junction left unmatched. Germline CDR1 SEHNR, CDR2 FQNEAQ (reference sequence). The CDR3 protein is CASSFIAGGTEAFF. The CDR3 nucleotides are TGTGCCAGCAGCTTCATCGCAGGGGGCACTGAAGCTTTCTTT.

DNA of the CDR3: TGTGCCAGCAGGTCTCCCGGGCAATACAATGAGCAGTTCTTC. Its translation: CASRSPGQYNEQFF. This chain joins TRBV2 and TRBJ2-1, with unresolved D. V was clipped by 6 bases and J by 4 bases, with 13 bases between them. Germline CDR1 is SNHLY and CDR2 is FYNNEI. The CDR3 length is 14 residues.

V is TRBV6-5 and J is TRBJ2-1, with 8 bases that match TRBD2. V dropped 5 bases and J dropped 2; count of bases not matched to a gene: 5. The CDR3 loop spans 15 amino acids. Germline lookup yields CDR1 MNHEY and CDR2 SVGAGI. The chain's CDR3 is CASSPAGGAYNEQFF. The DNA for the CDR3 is TGTGCCAGCAGTCCGGCGGGAGGAGCCTACAATGAGCAGTTCTTC.

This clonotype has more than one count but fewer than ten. CDR3: CASSSRDRGLGNEKLFF. In DNA form, the CDR3 reads TGTGCCAGCAGTTCCCGGGACAGGGGGCTCGGTAATGAAAAACTGTTTTTT. The gene calls are TRBV27 and TRBJ1-4; 12 bases are a match to TRBD1. The CDR3 is 17 residues long. Germline lookup yields CDR1 MNHEY and CDR2 SMNVEV (reference sequence). The ends lost 4 bases at V and 4 bases at J; junction bases unmatched: 7.

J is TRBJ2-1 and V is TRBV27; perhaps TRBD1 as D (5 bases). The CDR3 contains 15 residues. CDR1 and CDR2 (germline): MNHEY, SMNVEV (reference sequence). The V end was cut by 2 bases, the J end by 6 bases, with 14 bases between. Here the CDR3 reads CASSLVGAGLNEQFF. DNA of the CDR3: TGTGCCAGCAGTTTAGTTGGGGCAGGTCTCAATGAGCAGTTCTTC.

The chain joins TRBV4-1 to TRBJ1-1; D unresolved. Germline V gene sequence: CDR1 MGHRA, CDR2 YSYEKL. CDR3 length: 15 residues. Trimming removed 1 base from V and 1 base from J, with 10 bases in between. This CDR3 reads CASSQVAEQNTEAFF. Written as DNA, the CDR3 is TGCGCCAGCAGCCAAGTGGCAGAACAGAACACTGAAGCTTTCTTT.

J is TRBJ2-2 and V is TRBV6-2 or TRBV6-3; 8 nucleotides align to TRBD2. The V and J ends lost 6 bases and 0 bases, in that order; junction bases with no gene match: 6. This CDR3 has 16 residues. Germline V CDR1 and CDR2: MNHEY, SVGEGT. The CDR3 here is CASSALAATNTGELFF. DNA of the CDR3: TGTGCCAGCAGCGCACTAGCGGCCACGAACACCGGGGAGCTGTTTTTT.

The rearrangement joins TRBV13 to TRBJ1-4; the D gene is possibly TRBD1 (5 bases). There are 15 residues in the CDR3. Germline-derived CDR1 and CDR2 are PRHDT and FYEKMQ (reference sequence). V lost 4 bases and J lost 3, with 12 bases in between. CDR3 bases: TGTGCCAGCAGCTCAGCGACAGACCCTAATGAAAAACTGTTTTTT. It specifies CASSSATDPNEKLFF.

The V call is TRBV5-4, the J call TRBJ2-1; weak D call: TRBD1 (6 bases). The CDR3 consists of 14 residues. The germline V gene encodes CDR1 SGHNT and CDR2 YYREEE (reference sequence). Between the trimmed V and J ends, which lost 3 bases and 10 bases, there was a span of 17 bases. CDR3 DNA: TGTGCCAGCAGCTCGAAGGACAGCGAACGGGAGCAGTTCTTC. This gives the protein CASSSKDSEREQFF.

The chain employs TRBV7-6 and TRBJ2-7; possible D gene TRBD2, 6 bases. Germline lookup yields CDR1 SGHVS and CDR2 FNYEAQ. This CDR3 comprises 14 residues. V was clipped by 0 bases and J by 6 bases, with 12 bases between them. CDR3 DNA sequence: TGTGCCAGCAGCTTAGCAGGCGGGGCGGGCGAGCAGTACTTC. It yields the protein CASSLAGGAGEQYF. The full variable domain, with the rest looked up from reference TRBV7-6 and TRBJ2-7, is GAGVSQSPRYKVTKRGQDVALRCDPISGHVSLYWYRQALGQGPEFLTYFNYEAQQDKSGLPNDRFSAERPEGSISTLTIQRTEQRDSAMYRCASSLAGGAGEQYFGPGTRLTVT.